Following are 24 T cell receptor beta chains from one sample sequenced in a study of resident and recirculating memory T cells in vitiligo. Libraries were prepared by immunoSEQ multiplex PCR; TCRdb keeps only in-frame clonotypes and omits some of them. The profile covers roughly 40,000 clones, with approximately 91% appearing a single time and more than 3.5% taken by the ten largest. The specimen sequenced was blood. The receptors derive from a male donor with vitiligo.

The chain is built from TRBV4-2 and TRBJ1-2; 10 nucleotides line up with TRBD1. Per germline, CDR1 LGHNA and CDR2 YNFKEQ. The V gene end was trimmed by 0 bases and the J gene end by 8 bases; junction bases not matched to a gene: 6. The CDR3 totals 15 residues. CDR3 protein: CASSQDGQGERGYTF. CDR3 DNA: TGTGCCAGCAGCCAAGACGGACAGGGGGAGAGAGGCTACACCTTC.

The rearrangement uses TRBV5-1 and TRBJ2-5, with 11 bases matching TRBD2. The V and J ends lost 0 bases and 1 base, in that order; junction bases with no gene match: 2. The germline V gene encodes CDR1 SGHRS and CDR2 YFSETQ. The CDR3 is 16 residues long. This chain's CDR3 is CASSLGLAGSQETQYF. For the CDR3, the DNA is TGCGCCAGCAGCTTGGGACTAGCGGGGAGCCAAGAGACCCAGTACTTC.

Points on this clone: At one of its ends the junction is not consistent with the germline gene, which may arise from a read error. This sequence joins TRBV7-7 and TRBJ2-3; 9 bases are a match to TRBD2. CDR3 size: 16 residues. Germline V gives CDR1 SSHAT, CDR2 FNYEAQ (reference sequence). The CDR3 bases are TGTGCTAGCAGCGAGCGAGCCGGGACTAGCTCAGATACGCAGTATTTT. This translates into CASSERAGTSSDTQYF.

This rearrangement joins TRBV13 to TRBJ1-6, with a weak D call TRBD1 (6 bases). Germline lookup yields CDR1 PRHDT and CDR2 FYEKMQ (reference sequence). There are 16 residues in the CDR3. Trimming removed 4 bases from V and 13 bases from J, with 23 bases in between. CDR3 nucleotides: TGTGCCAGCAGCTCGCTGGAGACAGGAGCCCGAGGTCCCCTCCACTTT. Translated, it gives CASSSLETGARGPLHF.

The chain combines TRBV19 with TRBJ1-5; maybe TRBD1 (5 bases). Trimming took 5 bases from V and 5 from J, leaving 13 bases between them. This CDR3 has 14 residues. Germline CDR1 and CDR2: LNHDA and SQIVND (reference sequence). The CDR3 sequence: CASSHLDSYQPQHF. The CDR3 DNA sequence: TGTGCCAGTAGTCATTTAGACAGCTATCAGCCCCAGCATTTT.

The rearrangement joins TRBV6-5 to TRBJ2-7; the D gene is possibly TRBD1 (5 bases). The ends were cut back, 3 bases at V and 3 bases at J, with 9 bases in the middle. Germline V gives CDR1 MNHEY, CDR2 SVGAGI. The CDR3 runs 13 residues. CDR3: CASSYDRNYEQYF. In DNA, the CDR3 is TGTGCCAGCAGTTATGACAGAAACTACGAGCAGTACTTC.

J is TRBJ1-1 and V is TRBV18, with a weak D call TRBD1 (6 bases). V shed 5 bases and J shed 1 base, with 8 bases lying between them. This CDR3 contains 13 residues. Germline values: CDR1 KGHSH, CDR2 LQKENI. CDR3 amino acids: CASSVGGNTEAFF. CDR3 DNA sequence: TGTGCCAGCTCAGTAGGGGGGAACACTGAAGCTTTCTTT.

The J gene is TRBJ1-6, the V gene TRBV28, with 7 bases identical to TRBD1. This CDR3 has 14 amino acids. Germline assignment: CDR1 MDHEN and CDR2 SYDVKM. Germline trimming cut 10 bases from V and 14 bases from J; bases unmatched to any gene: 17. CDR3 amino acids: CATNLDRATRTLHF. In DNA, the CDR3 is TGTGCCACCAACCTCGACAGGGCTACTCGCACCCTCCACTTT.

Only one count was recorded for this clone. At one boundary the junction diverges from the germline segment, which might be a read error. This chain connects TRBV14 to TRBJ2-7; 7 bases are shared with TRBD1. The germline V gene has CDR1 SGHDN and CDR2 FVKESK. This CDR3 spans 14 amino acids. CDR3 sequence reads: CASSQGQIFYGQYF. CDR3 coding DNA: TGTGCCAGCAGCCAGGGACAGATTTTCTACGGGCAGTACTTC.

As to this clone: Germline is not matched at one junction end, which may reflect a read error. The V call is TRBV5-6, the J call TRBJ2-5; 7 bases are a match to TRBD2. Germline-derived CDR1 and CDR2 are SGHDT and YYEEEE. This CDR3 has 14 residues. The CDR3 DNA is TGTGCCAGCAGCTTTTTAGCGGGCCAAGAGGCCCAGTACTTC. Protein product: CASSFLAGQEAQYF.

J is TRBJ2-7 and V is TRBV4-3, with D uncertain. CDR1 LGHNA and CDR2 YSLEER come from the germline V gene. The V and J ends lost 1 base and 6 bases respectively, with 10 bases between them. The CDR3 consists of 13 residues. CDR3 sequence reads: CASSQVPGSEQYF. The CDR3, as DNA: TGCGCCAGCAGCCAAGTCCCCGGGTCCGAGCAGTACTTC.

The CDR3 spells CASRREQNEIYGYTF. In nucleotides, the CDR3 is TGCGCCAGCAGGCGGGAACAGAACGAGATTTACGGCTACACCTTC. The chain uses TRBV5-1 and TRBJ1-2, with no clear D. CDR1 is SGHRS and CDR2 is YFSETQ in the germline V gene. Trimming took 5 bases from V and 8 from J, leaving 22 bases between them. The CDR3 is 15 amino acids.

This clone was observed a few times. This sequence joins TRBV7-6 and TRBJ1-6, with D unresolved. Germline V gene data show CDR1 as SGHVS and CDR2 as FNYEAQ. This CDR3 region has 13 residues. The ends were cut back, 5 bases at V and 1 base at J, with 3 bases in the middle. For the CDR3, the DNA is TGTGCCAGCAGCGCGTCCTATAATTCACCCCTCCACTTT. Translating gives CASSASYNSPLHF.

CDR3 nucleotide sequence: TGTGCCAGCAGCCGGGGACTAGCGCGCACCGGGGAGCTGTTTTTT. It is translated as CASSRGLARTGELFF. The chain has TRBV5-8 and TRBJ2-2; 10 nucleotides agree with TRBD2. Germline V gene data show CDR1 as SGHTS and CDR2 as YDEGEE. The CDR3 sequence is 15 residues long. After removal of 4 bases from V and 4 bases from J, the junction contained 4 bases not matched to a gene.

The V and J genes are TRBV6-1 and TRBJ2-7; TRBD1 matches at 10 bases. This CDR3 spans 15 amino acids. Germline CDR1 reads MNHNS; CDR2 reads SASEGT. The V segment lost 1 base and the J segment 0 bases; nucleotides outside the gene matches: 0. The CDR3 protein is CASSEGTGGSYEQYF. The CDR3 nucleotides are TGTGCCAGCAGTGAAGGGACAGGGGGCTCCTACGAGCAGTACTTC.

CDR3 region: CASSYGALRGTEAFF. Here the CDR3 DNA reads TGTGCCAGCAGTTACGGGGCACTTCGGGGGACTGAAGCTTTCTTT. The rearrangement uses TRBV6-5 and TRBJ1-1, with a tentative D call TRBD1 (5 bases). The V gene lost 2 bases and the J gene lost 5 bases, with 15 bases spanning the gap. The germline gives CDR1 MNHEY, CDR2 SVGAGI. CDR3 length equals 15 residues.

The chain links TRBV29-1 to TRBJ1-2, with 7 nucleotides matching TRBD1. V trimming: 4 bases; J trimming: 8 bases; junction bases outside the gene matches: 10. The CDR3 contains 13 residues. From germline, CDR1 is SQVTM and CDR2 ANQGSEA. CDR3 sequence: CSVVRQGVGGYTF. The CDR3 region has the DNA TGCAGCGTTGTTAGGCAGGGGGTCGGGGGCTACACCTTC.

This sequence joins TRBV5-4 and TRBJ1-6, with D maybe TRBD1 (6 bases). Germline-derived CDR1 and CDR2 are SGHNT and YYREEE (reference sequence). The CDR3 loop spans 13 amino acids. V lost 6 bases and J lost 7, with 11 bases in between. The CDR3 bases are TGTGCCAGCACCCTGGGGGCGAATTCACCCCTCCACTTT. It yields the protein CASTLGANSPLHF.

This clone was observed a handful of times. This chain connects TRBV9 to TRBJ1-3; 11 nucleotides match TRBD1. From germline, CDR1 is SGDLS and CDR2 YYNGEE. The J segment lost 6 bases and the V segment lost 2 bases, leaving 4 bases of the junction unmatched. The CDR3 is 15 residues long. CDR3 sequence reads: CASSVSGQGANTIYF. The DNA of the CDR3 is TGTGCCAGCAGCGTCAGTGGACAGGGGGCAAACACCATATATTTT. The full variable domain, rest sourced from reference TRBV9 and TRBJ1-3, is DSGVTQTPKHLITATGQRVTLRCSPRSGDLSVYWYQQSLDQGLQFLIQYYNGEERAKGNILERFSAQQFPDLHSELNLSSLELGDSALYFCASSVSGQGANTIYFGEGSWLTVV.

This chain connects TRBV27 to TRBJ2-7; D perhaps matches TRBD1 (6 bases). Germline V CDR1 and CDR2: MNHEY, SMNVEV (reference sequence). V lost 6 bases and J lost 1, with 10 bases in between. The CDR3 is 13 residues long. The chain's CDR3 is CASSLTGSYEQYF. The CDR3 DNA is TGTGCCAGCAGCTTAACAGGGTCCTACGAGCAGTACTTC.

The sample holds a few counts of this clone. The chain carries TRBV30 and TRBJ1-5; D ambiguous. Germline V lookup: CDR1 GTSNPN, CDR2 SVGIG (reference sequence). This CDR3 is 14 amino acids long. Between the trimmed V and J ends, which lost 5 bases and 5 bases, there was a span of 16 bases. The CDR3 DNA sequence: TGTGCCTGGGGAGCATCGACGCTTGATCAGCCCCAGCATTTT. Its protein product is CAWGASTLDQPQHF.

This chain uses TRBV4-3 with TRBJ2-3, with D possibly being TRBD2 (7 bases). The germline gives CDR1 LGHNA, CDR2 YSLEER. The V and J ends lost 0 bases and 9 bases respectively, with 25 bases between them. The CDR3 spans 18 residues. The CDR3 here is CASSQESSGGGYHETQYF. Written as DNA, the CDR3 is TGCGCCAGCAGCCAAGAGAGTTCGGGCGGGGGCTATCACGAAACGCAGTATTTT.

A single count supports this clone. CDR3 loop: CASSLGGAPPLNEQFF. CDR3 DNA: TGCGCCAGCTCCCTTGGGGGGGCCCCTCCACTCAATGAGCAGTTCTTC. The J gene is TRBJ2-1, the V gene TRBV5-1; TRBD2 might be the D (7 bases). The V gene's germline CDR1 is SGHRS and CDR2 YFSETQ. The CDR3 covers 16 residues. Trimming removed 7 bases from V and 6 bases from J, with 23 bases in between.

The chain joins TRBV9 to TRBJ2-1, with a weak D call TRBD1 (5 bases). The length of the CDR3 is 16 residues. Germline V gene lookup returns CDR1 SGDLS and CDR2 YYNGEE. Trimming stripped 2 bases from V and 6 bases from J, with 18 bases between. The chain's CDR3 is CASSVFNRYLGNEQFF. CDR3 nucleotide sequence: TGTGCCAGCAGCGTTTTTAACAGGTACCTAGGCAATGAGCAGTTCTTC.